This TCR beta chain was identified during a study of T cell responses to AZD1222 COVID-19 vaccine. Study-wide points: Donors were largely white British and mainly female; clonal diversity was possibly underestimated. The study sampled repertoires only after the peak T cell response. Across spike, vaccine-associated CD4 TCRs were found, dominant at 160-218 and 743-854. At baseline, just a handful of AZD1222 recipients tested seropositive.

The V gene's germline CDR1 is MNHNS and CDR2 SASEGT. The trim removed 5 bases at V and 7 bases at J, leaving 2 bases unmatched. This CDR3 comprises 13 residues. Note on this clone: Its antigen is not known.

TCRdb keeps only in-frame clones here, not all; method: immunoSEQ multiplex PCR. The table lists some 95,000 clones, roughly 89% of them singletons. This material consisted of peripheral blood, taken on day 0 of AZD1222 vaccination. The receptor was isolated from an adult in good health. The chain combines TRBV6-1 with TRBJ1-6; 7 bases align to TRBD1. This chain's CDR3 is CASSWDRNSPLHF. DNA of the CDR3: TGTGCCAGCAGTTGGGACAGAAATTCACCCCTCCACTTT.